These T cell receptor beta chains were read from a single sample in a study of OX40 agonist ivuxolimab in advanced cancers. Only in-frame clones appear in the TCRdb table, and some are missing; sequencing was by immunoSEQ multiplex PCR. The sample yields about 49,000 clones, around 94% seen once. The material was CD4+ or CD8+ T cells sorted from blood, obtained in a trial of the OX40 agonist ivuxolimab. The receptors here all came from an adult with an advanced solid tumor such as melanoma, head and neck, liver or kidney cancer. The CDR3 runs from the conserved cysteine through the conserved F or W. The order of the fields is CDR3 length, V gene, CDR3 protein.

cdr3_length: 14; v_call: TRBV19; cdr3_aa: CASSPGGQSGEQYF
cdr3_length: 16; v_call: TRBV9; cdr3_aa: CASSPAGRAYYNEQFF
cdr3_length: 14; v_call: TRBV4-1; cdr3_aa: CASSQEGPPGELFF
cdr3_length: 17; v_call: TRBV11-3; cdr3_aa: CASSLDRGGWHSNEQFF
cdr3_length: 15; v_call: TRBV19; cdr3_aa: CASRPGQGTFYEQYF
cdr3_length: 17; v_call: TRBV11-3; cdr3_aa: CASSFRDTEAGNYGYTF
cdr3_length: 14; v_call: TRBV29-1; cdr3_aa: CSIEDGSSYNEQFF
cdr3_length: 19; v_call: TRBV11-3; cdr3_aa: CASSKTPGHLLSSTDTQYF
cdr3_length: 15; v_call: TRBV7-9; cdr3_aa: CASSAPGTVNNEQFF
cdr3_length: 11; v_call: TRBV30; cdr3_aa: CAWSEGAEAFF
cdr3_length: 13; v_call: TRBV4-3; cdr3_aa: CASSQENTGELFF
cdr3_length: 16; v_call: TRBV19; cdr3_aa: CASRNWRERSYNEQFF
cdr3_length: 14; v_call: TRBV6-1; cdr3_aa: CASSEVGVGTEAFF
cdr3_length: 16; v_call: TRBV5-6; cdr3_aa: CASSLVWRETSYEQYF
cdr3_length: 14; v_call: TRBV9; cdr3_aa: CASSVDQGNQPQHF
cdr3_length: 11; v_call: TRBV27; cdr3_aa: CASSLGDTQYF
cdr3_length: 11; v_call: TRBV30; cdr3_aa: CASTTRDEQFF
cdr3_length: 16; v_call: TRBV6-6; cdr3_aa: CASSFGRGGFSYEQYF
cdr3_length: 16; v_call: TRBV7-6; cdr3_aa: CASSPLAGVATDTQYF
cdr3_length: 15; v_call: TRBV7-2; cdr3_aa: CASSLMIGGVNEQFF
cdr3_length: 19; v_call: TRBV4-2; cdr3_aa: CASSQDNLQTSSNTGELFF
cdr3_length: 16; v_call: TRBV19; cdr3_aa: CASSIDLLAGGSEQYF
cdr3_length: 16; v_call: TRBV7-8; cdr3_aa: CASSLVASGISYEQYF
cdr3_length: 15; v_call: TRBV27; cdr3_aa: CASSPLAGGRETQYF
cdr3_length: 16; v_call: TRBV6-1; cdr3_aa: CASSEPREISGNTIYF
cdr3_length: 15; v_call: TRBV19; cdr3_aa: CASSLDRVANYGYTF
cdr3_length: 12; v_call: TRBV27; cdr3_aa: CASGSWGETQYF
cdr3_length: 14; v_call: TRBV5-6; cdr3_aa: CASRMGRGGYEQFF
cdr3_length: 12; v_call: TRBV7-9; cdr3_aa: CASSLVAKEQYF
cdr3_length: 14; v_call: TRBV27; cdr3_aa: CASSFGLGDYEQYF
cdr3_length: 15; v_call: TRBV7-6; cdr3_aa: CASSSSTGGYEKLFF
cdr3_length: 13; v_call: TRBV2; cdr3_aa: CVARGNRSYEQYF
cdr3_length: 13; v_call: TRBV6-1; cdr3_aa: CASISQLSYEQYF
cdr3_length: 16; v_call: TRBV5-6; cdr3_aa: CASSLALTGGNYGYTF
cdr3_length: 23; v_call: TRBV7-3; cdr3_aa: CASSLKVGGDRVLSGSRDNEQFF
cdr3_length: 15; v_call: TRBV9; cdr3_aa: CASSVESSRGNEQFF
cdr3_length: 17; v_call: TRBV7-8; cdr3_aa: CASSPRTGGSAKNIQYF
cdr3_length: 12; v_call: TRBV6-4; cdr3_aa: CARTRQAYEQYF
cdr3_length: 14; v_call: TRBV9; cdr3_aa: CASSVEGGTDTQYF
cdr3_length: 18; v_call: TRBV4-2; cdr3_aa: CASSQVALSVAGGHEQYF
cdr3_length: 17; v_call: TRBV4-3; cdr3_aa: CASSQGATGRQVYGYTF
cdr3_length: 15; v_call: TRBV6-6; cdr3_aa: CASSRWTGGGQPQHF
cdr3_length: 12; v_call: TRBV6-5; cdr3_aa: CASSYSGETQYF
cdr3_length: 12; v_call: TRBV5-5; cdr3_aa: CASSRDRGLQYF
cdr3_length: 17; v_call: TRBV6-1; cdr3_aa: CASSDTRMYSRGYEQYF
cdr3_length: 14; v_call: TRBV5-6; cdr3_aa: CASSSKLGYNEQFF
cdr3_length: 21; v_call: TRBV4-1; cdr3_aa: CASSQWVVPWGLAGGYNEQFF
cdr3_length: 15; v_call: TRBV11-3; cdr3_aa: CASSLWTSGSYEQYF
cdr3_length: 14; v_call: TRBV7-8; cdr3_aa: CATSPRQGNQPQHF
cdr3_length: 13; v_call: TRBV5-6; cdr3_aa: CASSLGGTGELFF
cdr3_length: 15; v_call: TRBV5-5; cdr3_aa: CASSSPGQGTSEQYF
cdr3_length: 11; v_call: TRBV4-1; cdr3_aa: CASSLGTEIYF
cdr3_length: 16; v_call: TRBV4-3; cdr3_aa: CASSQDRGRANYGYTF
cdr3_length: 16; v_call: TRBV27; cdr3_aa: CASSFGDSDRSGEQFF
cdr3_length: 12; v_call: TRBV13; cdr3_aa: CASSLGLYGAFF
cdr3_length: 17; v_call: TRBV15; cdr3_aa: CATSRDMGMERNQPQHF
cdr3_length: 14; v_call: TRBV9; cdr3_aa: CASSVDGTQETQYF